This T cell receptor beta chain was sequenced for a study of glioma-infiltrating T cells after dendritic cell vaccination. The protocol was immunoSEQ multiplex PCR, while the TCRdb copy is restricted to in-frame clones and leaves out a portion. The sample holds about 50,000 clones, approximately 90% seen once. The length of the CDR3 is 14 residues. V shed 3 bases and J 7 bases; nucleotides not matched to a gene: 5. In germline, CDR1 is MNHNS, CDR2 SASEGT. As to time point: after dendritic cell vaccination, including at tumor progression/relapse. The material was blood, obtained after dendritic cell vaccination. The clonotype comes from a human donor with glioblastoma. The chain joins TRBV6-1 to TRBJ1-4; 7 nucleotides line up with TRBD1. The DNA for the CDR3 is TGTGCCAGCAGTGATGGGACAGAGATTGAAAAACTGTTTTTT. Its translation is CASSDGTEIEKLFF.